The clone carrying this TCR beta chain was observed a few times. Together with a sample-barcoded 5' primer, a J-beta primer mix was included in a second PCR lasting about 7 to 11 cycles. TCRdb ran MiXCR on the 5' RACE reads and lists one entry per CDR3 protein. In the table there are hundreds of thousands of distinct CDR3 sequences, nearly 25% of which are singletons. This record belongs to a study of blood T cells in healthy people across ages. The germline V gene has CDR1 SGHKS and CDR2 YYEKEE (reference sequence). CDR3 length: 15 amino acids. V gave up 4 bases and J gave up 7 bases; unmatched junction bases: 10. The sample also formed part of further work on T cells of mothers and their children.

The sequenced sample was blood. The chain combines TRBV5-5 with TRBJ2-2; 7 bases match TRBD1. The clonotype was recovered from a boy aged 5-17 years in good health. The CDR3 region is CASSTGTVLHGELFF. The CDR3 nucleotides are TGTGCCAGCAGCACAGGGACAGTCCTCCACGGGGAGCTGTTTTTT.